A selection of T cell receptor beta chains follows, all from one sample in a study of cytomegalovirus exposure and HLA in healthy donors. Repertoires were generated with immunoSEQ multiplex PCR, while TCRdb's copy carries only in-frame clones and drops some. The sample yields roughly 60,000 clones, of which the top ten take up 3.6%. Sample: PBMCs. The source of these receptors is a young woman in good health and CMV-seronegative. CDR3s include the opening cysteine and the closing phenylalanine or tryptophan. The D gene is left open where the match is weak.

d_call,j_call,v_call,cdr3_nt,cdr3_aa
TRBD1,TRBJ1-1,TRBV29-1,TGCAGCGTTTGTCCCCAGGGGGCTGAAGCTTTCTTT,CSVCPQGAEAFF
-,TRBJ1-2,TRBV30,TGTGCCTGGAGTCCAATTTATGGCTACACCTTC,CAWSPIYGYTF
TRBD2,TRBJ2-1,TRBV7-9,TGTGCCAGCAGCTTATCCGGGACTACCTCCGTTGAGCAGTTCTTC,CASSLSGTTSVEQFF
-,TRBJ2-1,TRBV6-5,TGTGCCAGCTCTGAGCGGGTCAGCTCCTACAATGAGCAGTTCTTC,CASSERVSSYNEQFF
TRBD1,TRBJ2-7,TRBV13,TGTGCCAGCAGCTTTCAGGGACAGGGCGTCTACGAGCAGTACTTC,CASSFQGQGVYEQYF
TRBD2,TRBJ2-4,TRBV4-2,TGTGCCAGCAGCCAAGATAAGGGACTAGCAAGGACCAAAAACATTCAGTACTTC,CASSQDKGLARTKNIQYF
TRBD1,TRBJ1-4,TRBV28,TGTGCCACCCGACAGGGATCTAATGAAAAACTGTTTTTT,CATRQGSNEKLFF
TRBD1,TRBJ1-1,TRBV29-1,TGCAGCGTTGCACCGGGACAGGCTATTATGAACACTGAAGCTTTCTTT,CSVAPGQAIMNTEAFF
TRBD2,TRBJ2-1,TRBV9,TGTGCCAGCGGGGGCGGGGGGCATGAGCAGTTCTTC,CASGGGGHEQFF
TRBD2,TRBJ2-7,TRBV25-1,TGTGCCAGCAGTGATCGGGGGGAGAGCTCCTACGAGCAGTACTTC,CASSDRGESSYEQYF
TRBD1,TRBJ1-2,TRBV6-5,TGTGCCAGCAGTTATGGGACGGGGGACAGGGAGGGCTACACCTTC,CASSYGTGDREGYTF
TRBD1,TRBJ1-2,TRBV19,TGTGCCAGTACCAAAGGGAGGACAGGGGGATTACAATATGGCTACACCTTC,CASTKGRTGGLQYGYTF
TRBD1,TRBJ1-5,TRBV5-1,TGCGCCAGCCGGGGGGGGGACAGGGCCTATAGCAATCAGCCCCAGCATTTT,CASRGGDRAYSNQPQHF
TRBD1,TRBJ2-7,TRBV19,TGTGCCACCAGTAGGGTCGACAGGGGGCGCGGCGAGCAGTACTTC,CATSRVDRGRGEQYF
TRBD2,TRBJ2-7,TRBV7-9,TGTGCCAGCAGCTTAGCTTTGCTAGCGGGAGGCCACGAGCAGTACTTC,CASSLALLAGGHEQYF
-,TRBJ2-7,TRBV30,TGTGCCTGGAGTCAAGGAGGAACCCACGAGCAGTACTTC,CAWSQGGTHEQYF
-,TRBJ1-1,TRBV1,TGCACCAGCAGCCCCAATAGGGGCACTGAAGCTTTCTTT,CTSSPNRGTEAFF
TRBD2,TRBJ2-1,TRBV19,TGTGCCAGTATCCCGACTAGCGGGACCTACAATGAGCAGTTCTTC,CASIPTSGTYNEQFF
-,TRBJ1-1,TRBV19,TGTGCCAGTAGTATTAACAGGGTGAACACTGAAGCTTTCTTT,CASSINRVNTEAFF
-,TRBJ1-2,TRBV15,TGTGCCACCAGCGGGGGGGAGGGGTATGGCTACACCTTC,CATSGGEGYGYTF
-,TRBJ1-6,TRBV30,TGTGCCTGGAACGAACAGGTCCCCCTCAATTCACCCCTCCCCTTT,CAWNEQVPLNSPLPF
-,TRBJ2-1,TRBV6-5,TGTGCCAGCAGTTCCCGGCAGGGTATATACAATGAGCAGTTCTTC,CASSSRQGIYNEQFF
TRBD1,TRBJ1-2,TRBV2,TGTGCCAGCAGAGAACAGGGGGCGGGTGGCTACACCTTC,CASREQGAGGYTF
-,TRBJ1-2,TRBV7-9,TGTGCCAGCAGCTTAGAATTGGGGCTTAACTATGGCTACACCTTC,CASSLELGLNYGYTF
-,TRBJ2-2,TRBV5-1,TGCGCCAGCAGTACGGCGGCCGGGGAGCTGTTTTTT,CASSTAAGELFF
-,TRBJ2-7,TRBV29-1,TGCAGCGTTGTAAACGGGGATATGGGGCAGTACTTC,CSVVNGDMGQYF
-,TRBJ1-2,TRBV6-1,TGTGCCAGCAGTGAAAAAGGGGGTCCTCGTTTGGGAGGCTACACCTTC,CASSEKGGPRLGGYTF
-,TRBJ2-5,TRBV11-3,TGTGCCAGCAGCTTAACCAGGAACCAAGAGACCCAGTACTTC,CASSLTRNQETQYF
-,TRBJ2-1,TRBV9,TGTGCCAGCAGCGTAGACCCTAGCAGCTATGAGCAGTTCTTC,CASSVDPSSYEQFF
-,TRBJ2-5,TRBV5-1,TGCGCCAGCAGCTTAAGGACAGTACAAGAGACCCAGTACTTC,CASSLRTVQETQYF
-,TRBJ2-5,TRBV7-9,TGTGCCAGCAGCTTCCCCCAGAACCAAGAGACCCAGTACTTC,CASSFPQNQETQYF
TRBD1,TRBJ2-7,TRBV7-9,TGTGCCAGCAGCACCCGCAGGGGGCTCAGCTACGAGCAGTACTTC,CASSTRRGLSYEQYF
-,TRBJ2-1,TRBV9,TGTGCCAGCAGCGAAGGGGGGGAGGCGTACAATGAGCAGTTCTTC,CASSEGGEAYNEQFF
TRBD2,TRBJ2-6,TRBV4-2,TGTGCCAGCAGCGCCCCGGGGAGGGGTAGCTCTGGGGCCAACGTCCTGACTTTC,CASSAPGRGSSGANVLTF
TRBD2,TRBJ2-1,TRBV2,TGTGCCAGCAGTCCCGTTGGCGGGGGGGCCAATGAGCAGTTCTTC,CASSPVGGGANEQFF
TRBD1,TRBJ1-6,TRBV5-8,TGTGCCAGCAGGGCGGGTCAGGGGGACAATTCACCCCTCCACTTT,CASRAGQGDNSPLHF
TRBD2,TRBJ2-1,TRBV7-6,TGTGCCAGCAGCTTAGCAGCGGGAGGGTTGGATGAGCAGTTCTTC,CASSLAAGGLDEQFF
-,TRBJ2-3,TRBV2,TGTGCCAGCAGTGATGGGCAGGGGTTAACAGATACGCAGTATTTT,CASSDGQGLTDTQYF
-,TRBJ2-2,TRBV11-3,TGTGCCAGCAGCCCAAACACCGGGGAGCTGTTTTTT,CASSPNTGELFF
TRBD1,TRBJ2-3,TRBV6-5,TGTGCCAGCAGTCCCGGGACAGGAGACGCAGATACGCAGTATTTT,CASSPGTGDADTQYF
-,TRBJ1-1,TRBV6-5,TGTGCCAGCACCCAGGAGGGTTGGACTGAAGCTTTCTTT,CASTQEGWTEAFF
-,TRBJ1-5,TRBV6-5,TGTGCCAGCAGTATGACAGAGGAAAATCAGCCCCAGCATTTT,CASSMTEENQPQHF
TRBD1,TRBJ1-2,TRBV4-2,TGTGCCAGCAGCCAAGACCCCCGGACAGGCTATGGCTACACCTTC,CASSQDPRTGYGYTF
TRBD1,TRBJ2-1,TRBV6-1,TGTGCCGGCCGACAGGGGGCCTATGAGCAGTTCTTC,CAGRQGAYEQFF
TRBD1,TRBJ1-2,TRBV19,TGTGCCAGTAGTACGGGACAGAGAGGACGTGGCTACACCTTC,CASSTGQRGRGYTF
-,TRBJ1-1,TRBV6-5,TGTGCCAGCACTCAAACAGGGAGGGCCGAAGCTTTCTTT,CASTQTGRAEAFF
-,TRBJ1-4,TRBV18,TGTGCCAGCTCACCAAACAGGGAGAATGAAAAACTGTTTTTT,CASSPNRENEKLFF
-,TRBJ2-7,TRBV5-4,TGTGCCAGCAGCTTGGGGTTCGGGACTTACGAGCAGTACTTC,CASSLGFGTYEQYF
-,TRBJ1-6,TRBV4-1,TGCGCCAGCAGCCAGAAGGATGGGTTGCAGGGCGCTTCACCCCTCCACTTT,CASSQKDGLQGASPLHF
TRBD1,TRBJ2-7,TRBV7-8,TGTGCCAGCAGCTGGTTGACAGGGCAGTCCTACGAGCAGTACTTC,CASSWLTGQSYEQYF